This T cell receptor beta chain was observed in a study of T cell repertoires in cytomegalovirus infection. Overall study results and limits: Totalled public TCR beta family frequency picked out people who carried CMV plus the relevant HLA.

Remarks on this clonotype: Its specificity is unknown.

One entry per CDR3 protein results from TCRdb running MiXCR on the reads. The sample includes 200,000 or so distinct CDR3 sequences, 35% to 40% of them seen just once. V was pared by 1 base and J by 2 bases, with 1 base of the junction left unmatched. Germline CDR1 reads SGHVS; CDR2 reads FNYEAQ. The CDR3 is 16 residues long. The TCR sequence derives from a human donor in good health (CMV status not recorded). Some clones in this sample may be carry-over from other donors' samples. Sequenced here: CD8+ T cells from cultured PBMCs, sampled from culture after CMV antigen stimulation. The rearrangement joins TRBV7-6 to TRBJ2-5; 13 bases align to TRBD2. The CDR3 region has the DNA TGTGCCAGCAGCTTAGAACTAGCGGGGGGGCAAGAGACCCAGTACTTC. This translates into CASSLELAGGQETQYF.